A single sample gave rise to the 3 T cell receptor beta chains below, sequenced in a study of shared clonotypes between healthy human individuals. Assay: immunoSEQ multiplex PCR; the TCRdb copy retains only in-frame clones and omits some. This sample has hundreds of thousands of clones, with 95% to 96% found just once. CD45RO-negative CD8 cells positively selected for CCR7 made up the naive population, which excluded terminally differentiated effector memory CD45RA+ cells. Sequencing used naive CD8+ T cells sorted from blood. These receptors were collected from a woman aged 25-40 years in good health.

J is TRBJ2-7 and V is TRBV27, with D perhaps TRBD1 or TRBD2 (5 bases each). V was clipped by 5 bases and J by 5 bases, with 13 bases between them. Germline CDR1 is MNHEY and CDR2 is SMNVEV (reference sequence). CDR3 length: 13 residues. The CDR3 sequence: CASSIPGTDEQYF. The CDR3 nucleotides read TGTGCCAGCAGTATCCCCGGGACGGACGAGCAGTACTTC.

The chain employs TRBV7-9 and TRBJ1-3, with a tentative D call TRBD1 (5 bases). Deletions cut 2 bases from V and 0 bases from J, with 14 bases between. Germline CDR1 and CDR2: SEHNR and FQNEAQ (reference sequence). There are 17 residues in the CDR3. The CDR3 protein is CASSLTVRGNSGNTIYF. In nucleotides, the CDR3 is TGTGCCAGCAGCTTAACGGTCCGGGGCAACTCTGGAAACACCATATATTTT.

CDR3 in DNA: TGTGCCAGCAGTTATTCCCCGGTGGTGGGACTCTATGGCTACACCTTC. Translated: CASSYSPVVGLYGYTF. The chain carries TRBV6-6 and TRBJ1-2, with D perhaps matching TRBD1 (5 bases). The CDR3 covers 16 residues. Germline-derived CDR1 and CDR2 are MNHNY and SVGAGI (reference sequence). Trimming took off 3 bases at V and 4 bases at J, with 18 bases between the two ends.